What follows describes a single TCR beta chain. Its antigen is unknown. Treatment meaning: some 20 received Ad26.COV2.S at low or high dose, single or two shots; about 5 received placebo; per-sample allocation not given. Sampling occurred on day 63 after the first vaccine or placebo injection. An 18-55-year-old adult in Boston served as donor. The study used a vaccine consisting of an Ad26 vector that expressed Wuhan-strain SARS-CoV-2 spike. The entry originates in a study of Ad26.COV2.S vaccination and SARS-CoV-2 variants. Study information: Participants got Ad26.COV2.S intramuscularly, once or twice 56 days apart.

Libraries were prepared by immunoSEQ multiplex PCR; TCRdb keeps only in-frame clonotypes and omits some of them. Of more than 350,000 clones in the sample, approximately 92% were seen once. From germline, CDR1 is KGHSH and CDR2 LQKENI. The V end lost 0 bases, the J end lost 2 bases, and 10 bases lay between the germline ends. The CDR3 runs 15 residues. Points from the study as a whole: Vaccine recipients surpassed placebo recipients in spike-specific TCR breadth.

The chain carries TRBV18 and TRBJ2-5; D is unclear. This clonotype was obtained from a person aged 18-65 years who received the Ad26.COV2.S COVID-19 vaccine or a placebo. The source was peripheral blood, collected in a trial of Ad26.COV2.S vaccine versus placebo. CDR3 coding DNA: TGTGCCAGCTCACCACCGCCCGGCCTGCAAGAGACCCAGTACTTC. Protein: CASSPPPGLQETQYF.